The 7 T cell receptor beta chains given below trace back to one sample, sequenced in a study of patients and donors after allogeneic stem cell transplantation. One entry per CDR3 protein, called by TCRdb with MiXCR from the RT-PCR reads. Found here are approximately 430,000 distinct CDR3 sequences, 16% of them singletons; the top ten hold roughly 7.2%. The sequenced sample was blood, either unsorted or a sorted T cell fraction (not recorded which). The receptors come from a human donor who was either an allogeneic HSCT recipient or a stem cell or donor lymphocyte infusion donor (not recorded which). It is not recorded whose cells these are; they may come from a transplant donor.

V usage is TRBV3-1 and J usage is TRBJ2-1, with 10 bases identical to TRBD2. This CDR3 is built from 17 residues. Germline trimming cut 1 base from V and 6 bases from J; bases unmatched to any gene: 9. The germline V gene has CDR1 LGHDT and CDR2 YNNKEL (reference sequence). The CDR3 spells CASSQAPQRGGGNEQFF. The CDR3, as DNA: TGTGCCAGCAGCCAAGCTCCACAGCGGGGGGGCGGCAATGAGCAGTTCTTC.

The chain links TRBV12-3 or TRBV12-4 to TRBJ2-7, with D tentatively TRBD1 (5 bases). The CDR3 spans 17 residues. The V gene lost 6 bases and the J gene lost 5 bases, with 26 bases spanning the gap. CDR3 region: CASRQSGATLGNDEQYF. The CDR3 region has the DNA TGTGCCAGCAGACAAAGTGGGGCCACCTTGGGAAACGACGAGCAGTACTTC.

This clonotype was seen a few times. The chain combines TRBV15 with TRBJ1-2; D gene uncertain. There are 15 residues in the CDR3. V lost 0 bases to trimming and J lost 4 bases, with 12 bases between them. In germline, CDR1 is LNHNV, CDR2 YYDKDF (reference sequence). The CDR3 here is CATSRDNLRPYGYTF. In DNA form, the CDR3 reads TGTGCCACCAGCAGAGATAACCTTAGGCCCTATGGCTACACCTTC. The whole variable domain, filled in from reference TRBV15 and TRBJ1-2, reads DAMVIQNPRYQVTQFGKPVTLSCSQTLNHNVMYWYQQKSSQAPKLLFHYYDKDFNNEADTPDNFQSRRPNTSFCFLDIRSPGLGDTAMYLCATSRDNLRPYGYTFGSGTRLTVV.

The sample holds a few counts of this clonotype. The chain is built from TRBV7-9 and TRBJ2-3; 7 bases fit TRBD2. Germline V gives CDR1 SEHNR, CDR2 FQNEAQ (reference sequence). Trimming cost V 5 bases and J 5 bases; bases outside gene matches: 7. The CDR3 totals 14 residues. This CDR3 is CASSALAGEDTQYF. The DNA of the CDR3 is TGTGCCAGCAGCGCACTGGCGGGAGAAGATACGCAGTATTTT.

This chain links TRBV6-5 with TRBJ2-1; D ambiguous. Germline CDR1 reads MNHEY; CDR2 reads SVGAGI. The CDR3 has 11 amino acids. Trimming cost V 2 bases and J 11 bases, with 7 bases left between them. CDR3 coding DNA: TGTGCCAGCAGTTACGGAAGTCAGCAGTTCTTC. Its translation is CASSYGSQQFF.

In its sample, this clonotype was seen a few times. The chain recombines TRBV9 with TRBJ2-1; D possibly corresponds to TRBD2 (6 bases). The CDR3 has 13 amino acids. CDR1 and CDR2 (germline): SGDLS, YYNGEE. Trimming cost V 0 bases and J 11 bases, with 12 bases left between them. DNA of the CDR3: TGTGCCAGCAGCGTAGGGGCGGGGTACCAGCAGTTCTTC. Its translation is CASSVGAGYQQFF.

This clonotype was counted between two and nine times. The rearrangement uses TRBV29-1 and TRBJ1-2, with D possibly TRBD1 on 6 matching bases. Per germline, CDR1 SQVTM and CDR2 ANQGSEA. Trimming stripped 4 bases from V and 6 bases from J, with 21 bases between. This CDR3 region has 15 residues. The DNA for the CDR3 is TGCAGCGTTGGGGGGGACATGCCGTTGTCGGATGGCTACACCTTC. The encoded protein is CSVGGDMPLSDGYTF. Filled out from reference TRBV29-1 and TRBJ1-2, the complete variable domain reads SAVISQKPSRDICQRGTSLTIQCQVDSQVTMMFWYRQQPGQSLTLIATANQGSEATYESGFVIDKFPISRPNLTFSTLTVSNMSPEDSSIYLCSVGGDMPLSDGYTFGSGTRLTVV.